Listed below are T cell receptor beta chains from one sample, sequenced in a study of tumor and adjacent non-tumor tissue in lung cancer. Each CDR3 protein gets one entry after TCRdb re-called the multiplex PCR reads with MiXCR. The data hold some 51,000 distinct CDR3 sequences, with around 60% observed a single time. Sequencing input: distant non-tumor lung tissue. The receptors shown here come from a woman aged 70-85 years with non-small cell lung cancer. The CDR3 runs from the conserved cysteine through the conserved F or W.

>TRBJ2-2|TRBV20-1
CSAGKRDRGGELFF
>TRBJ2-2|TRBV7-8
CASERTRTVNTGELSF
>NA|TRBV6-2/TRBV6-3
CASSRDSTDTQHF
>TRBJ2-6|TRBV5-5
CASSPGRVGANVLIF
>TRBJ1-2|TRBV29-1
CNVDGVAYGYTF
>TRBJ2-5|TRBV10-3
CAISDPNEQETQYF
>TRBJ1-1|TRBV30
CTWERNTEAFF
>TRBJ2-7|TRBV29-1
CSVSKDGTSGSYEQYF
>TRBJ2-1|TRBV6-6
CASSYSGVEQFF
>TRBJ2-7|TRBV14
CASRQDQYEQYF
>TRBJ1-1|TRBV29-1
CSVDGHLYTEAFF
>TRBJ1-5|TRBV12-3/TRBV12-4
CASSRGTVINRPHHF
>TRBJ2-7|TRBV6-5
CVSSLSVRRSKISYEQYF
>TRBJ1-1|TRBV7-8
CASSPLFMVTEAFF
>TRBJ2-5|TRBV6-5
CVSSYSLGEGEETQYF
>TRBJ1-5|TRBV20-1
CSVEAGGWSNQPQHF
>TRBJ1-2|TRBV5-4
CASSLGRPWVAGYTF
>TRBJ2-1|TRBV29-1
CSGSPYSEQGYNEQFF
>TRBJ2-5|TRBV6-6
CASSDRTGSDGETQYF
>TRBJ2-1|TRBV28
CASSLVGSAYNEQSF
>TRBJ2-5|TRBV6-5
CAWSYSLGEGEETQYF
>TRBJ1-5|TRBV20-1
CSAIHRGSISQPQHF
>TRBJ2-1|TRBV29-1
CSVHGQGASYDEQFF
>TRBJ1-2|TRBV10-3
CAISLGQDYGYTF
>TRBJ2-7|TRBV20-1
CSVLSTSGASYEQYF
>TRBJ2-1|TRBV6-5
CASSYYSPMRDEQFF
>TRBJ1-3|TRBV4-2
CASSQRGWDTIYF
>TRBJ2-1|TRBV11-1
CARSFPPWEYPYNERFF
>TRBJ1-2|TRBV12-3/TRBV12-4
CPIFPVRDGYTF
>TRBJ2-5|TRBV6-1
CASSGSREETQYF
>TRBJ1-1|TRBV4-2
CASSLDRANTEAFF
>TRBJ1-1|TRBV6-5
CVARVVGTEAFF
>TRBJ1-1|TRBV28
CAISLPRAREEAFF
>TRBJ2-1|TRBV20-1
CSANGELRQFF